The rows below give T cell receptor beta chains drawn from one sample of a study of OX40 agonist ivuxolimab in advanced cancers. Measured with immunoSEQ multiplex PCR; TCRdb has only the in-frame clones, and not every one. The sample records roughly 65,000 clones, 70% to 85% being singletons. The source material was CD4+ or CD8+ T cells sorted from blood, sampled in a trial of the OX40 agonist ivuxolimab. These receptors came from an adult with an advanced solid tumor such as melanoma, head and neck, liver or kidney cancer. Both conserved end residues are part of each CDR3. The D gene is left open where the match is weak. The size of a clone is reported for some rows only, either as once, few or many, or as a class for expanded clones.

D gene: TRBD2
J gene: TRBJ2-5
V gene: TRBV27
clone size: -
CDR3 length: 17
CDR3 protein: CASSGRAASGIQETQYF
CDR3 DNA: TGTGCCAGCAGTGGCAGGGCGGCTAGCGGTATTCAAGAGACCCAGTACTTC

D gene: TRBD2
J gene: TRBJ2-5
V gene: TRBV7-2
clone size: -
CDR3 length: 15
CDR3 protein: CASSSHAGETETQYF
CDR3 DNA: TGTGCCAGCAGCTCGCACGCGGGGGAAACAGAGACCCAGTACTTC

D gene: TRBD1
J gene: TRBJ1-5
V gene: TRBV7-2
clone size: -
CDR3 length: 15
CDR3 protein: CASSLSSGGDQPQHF
CDR3 DNA: TGTGCCAGCAGCTTAAGTTCAGGGGGCGACCAGCCCCAGCATTTT

D gene: -
J gene: TRBJ2-5
V gene: TRBV5-1
clone size: -
CDR3 length: 17
CDR3 protein: CASREGAKAGQRETQYF
CDR3 DNA: TGCGCCAGCAGGGAGGGGGCGAAGGCGGGACAGAGAGAGACCCAGTACTTC

D gene: TRBD1
J gene: TRBJ2-3
V gene: TRBV10-3
clone size: -
CDR3 length: 16
CDR3 protein: CAIKKSGTAPTDTQYF
CDR3 DNA: TGTGCCATCAAAAAGTCGGGGACAGCACCCACAGATACGCAGTATTTT

D gene: TRBD2
J gene: TRBJ2-5
V gene: TRBV7-9
clone size: -
CDR3 length: 14
CDR3 protein: CASSQAGLSETQYF
CDR3 DNA: TGTGCCAGCAGCCAGGCGGGACTATCGGAGACCCAGTACTTC

D gene: TRBD1
J gene: TRBJ1-4
V gene: TRBV7-9
clone size: -
CDR3 length: 16
CDR3 protein: CASSIGDRGLNEKLFF
CDR3 DNA: TGTGCCAGCAGCATAGGGGACAGGGGGTTAAATGAAAAACTGTTTTTT

D gene: -
J gene: TRBJ1-5
V gene: TRBV7-8
clone size: -
CDR3 length: 15
CDR3 protein: CASSGDTGSYQPQHF
CDR3 DNA: TGTGCCAGCAGCGGGGACACAGGGTCGTATCAGCCCCAGCATTTT

D gene: TRBD1
J gene: TRBJ2-3
V gene: TRBV6-4
clone size: few
CDR3 length: 14
CDR3 protein: CASSPGTGEGTQYF
CDR3 DNA: TGTGCCAGCAGTCCCGGGACAGGGGAAGGTACGCAGTATTTT

D gene: TRBD2
J gene: TRBJ2-5
V gene: TRBV13
clone size: -
CDR3 length: 16
CDR3 protein: CASSPGLAGLQETQYF
CDR3 DNA: TGTGCCAGCAGCCCGGGACTAGCGGGACTACAAGAGACCCAGTACTTC

D gene: TRBD1
J gene: TRBJ1-4
V gene: TRBV5-1
clone size: -
CDR3 length: 15
CDR3 protein: CASSQKTGRQEKLFF
CDR3 DNA: TGCGCCAGCAGCCAGAAGACAGGGAGGCAGGAAAAACTGTTTTTT

D gene: TRBD1
J gene: TRBJ1-2
V gene: TRBV9
clone size: -
CDR3 length: 15
CDR3 protein: CASSLTGTGSYGYTF
CDR3 DNA: TGTGCCAGCAGTTTAACCGGGACAGGGTCCTATGGCTACACCTTC

D gene: -
J gene: TRBJ2-2
V gene: TRBV6-5
clone size: -
CDR3 length: 13
CDR3 protein: CASSYSSHGELFF
CDR3 DNA: TGTGCCAGCAGTTACTCTTCCCACGGGGAGCTGTTTTTT

D gene: -
J gene: TRBJ2-5
V gene: TRBV5-4
clone size: -
CDR3 length: 14
CDR3 protein: CASSSSGGSETQYF
CDR3 DNA: TGTGCCAGCAGCTCGTCTGGGGGATCGGAGACCCAGTACTTC

D gene: -
J gene: TRBJ2-5
V gene: TRBV7-9
clone size: -
CDR3 length: 11
CDR3 protein: CASSKVETQYF
CDR3 DNA: TGTGCCAGCAGCAAGGTTGAGACCCAGTACTTC

D gene: -
J gene: TRBJ2-3
V gene: TRBV4-1
clone size: -
CDR3 length: 14
CDR3 protein: CASSPPAGIGGQYF
CDR3 DNA: TGCGCCAGCAGCCCTCCAGCGGGTATTGGTGGGCAGTATTTT

D gene: -
J gene: TRBJ2-6
V gene: TRBV15
clone size: -
CDR3 length: 17
CDR3 protein: CATSRAWVGTGANVLTF
CDR3 DNA: TGTGCCACCAGCAGAGCTTGGGTGGGGACCGGGGCCAACGTCCTGACTTTC

D gene: -
J gene: TRBJ2-2
V gene: TRBV7-9
clone size: -
CDR3 length: 15
CDR3 protein: CASSGGHKRAGELFF
CDR3 DNA: TGTGCCAGCAGCGGTGGACACAAAAGGGCCGGGGAGCTGTTTTTT

D gene: TRBD1
J gene: TRBJ2-5
V gene: TRBV5-1
clone size: -
CDR3 length: 14
CDR3 protein: CASSWGQSQETQYF
CDR3 DNA: TGCGCCAGCAGCTGGGGACAGAGCCAAGAGACCCAGTACTTC

D gene: TRBD1
J gene: TRBJ2-5
V gene: TRBV27
clone size: -
CDR3 length: 14
CDR3 protein: CASSRDRVSGAQYF
CDR3 DNA: TGTGCCAGCAGCCGGGACAGGGTATCCGGGGCCCAGTACTTC

D gene: TRBD2
J gene: TRBJ2-5
V gene: TRBV12-5
clone size: -
CDR3 length: 16
CDR3 protein: CASGLVLGGAPETQYF
CDR3 DNA: TGTGCTAGTGGTTTGGTACTGGGAGGGGCGCCAGAGACCCAGTACTTC

D gene: -
J gene: TRBJ2-2
V gene: TRBV28
clone size: -
CDR3 length: 15
CDR3 protein: CASSFPGARGGELFF
CDR3 DNA: TGTGCCAGCAGTTTCCCAGGGGCCCGAGGCGGGGAGCTGTTTTTT

D gene: -
J gene: TRBJ2-7
V gene: TRBV27
clone size: -
CDR3 length: 13
CDR3 protein: CASSSTNSYEQYF
CDR3 DNA: TGTGCCAGCAGTTCCACAAACTCCTACGAGCAGTACTTC

D gene: TRBD1
J gene: TRBJ1-1
V gene: TRBV7-2
clone size: -
CDR3 length: 17
CDR3 protein: CASSLRRAGTGDTEAFF
CDR3 DNA: TGTGCCAGCAGCTTAAGGCGCGCCGGGACAGGGGACACTGAAGCTTTCTTT

D gene: TRBD2
J gene: TRBJ2-1
V gene: TRBV7-3
clone size: once
CDR3 length: 16
CDR3 protein: CASSQGGSGGYNEQFF
CDR3 DNA: TGTGCCAGCAGCCAAGGAGGTAGCGGGGGTTACAATGAGCAGTTCTTC

D gene: -
J gene: TRBJ2-3
V gene: TRBV6-1
clone size: -
CDR3 length: 13
CDR3 protein: CASSVLDWDTQYF
CDR3 DNA: TGTGCCAGCAGTGTATTAGACTGGGATACGCAGTATTTT

D gene: TRBD2
J gene: TRBJ2-7
V gene: TRBV7-9
clone size: -
CDR3 length: 15
CDR3 protein: CASSLVAGASHEQYF
CDR3 DNA: TGTGCCAGCAGCTTAGTGGCGGGAGCATCTCACGAGCAGTACTTC

D gene: -
J gene: TRBJ2-3
V gene: TRBV7-8
clone size: -
CDR3 length: 17
CDR3 protein: CASSSLPEGGMGGTQYF
CDR3 DNA: TGTGCCAGCAGCTCCCTCCCGGAGGGCGGCATGGGTGGTACGCAGTATTTT

D gene: TRBD2
J gene: TRBJ2-3
V gene: TRBV28
clone size: -
CDR3 length: 15
CDR3 protein: CASSALAGDPDTQYF
CDR3 DNA: TGTGCCAGCAGTGCACTAGCGGGAGACCCCGATACGCAGTATTTT

D gene: -
J gene: TRBJ2-4
V gene: TRBV2
clone size: -
CDR3 length: 14
CDR3 protein: CASSVTLAKNIQYF
CDR3 DNA: TGTGCCAGCAGTGTCACCCTAGCCAAAAACATTCAGTACTTC

D gene: -
J gene: TRBJ2-1
V gene: TRBV9
clone size: -
CDR3 length: 15
CDR3 protein: CASSAGPGSYNEQFF
CDR3 DNA: TGTGCCAGCAGCGCGGGACCAGGCTCCTACAATGAGCAGTTCTTC

D gene: -
J gene: TRBJ2-5
V gene: TRBV19
clone size: -
CDR3 length: 14
CDR3 protein: CASSIPSQGGTQYF
CDR3 DNA: TGTGCCAGTAGTATTCCCTCACAGGGTGGGACCCAGTACTTC

D gene: -
J gene: TRBJ2-1
V gene: TRBV5-1
clone size: -
CDR3 length: 14
CDR3 protein: CASSLVEAGNEQFF
CDR3 DNA: TGCGCCAGCAGCTTGGTGGAGGCGGGAAATGAGCAGTTCTTC

D gene: -
J gene: TRBJ1-2
V gene: TRBV18
clone size: -
CDR3 length: 17
CDR3 protein: CASSPPTGRAANYGYTF
CDR3 DNA: TGTGCCAGCTCACCACCGACAGGTCGGGCCGCTAACTATGGCTACACCTTC

D gene: TRBD2
J gene: TRBJ2-7
V gene: TRBV18
clone size: -
CDR3 length: 15
CDR3 protein: CASSPGGGRIDEQYF
CDR3 DNA: TGTGCCAGCTCTCCCGGGGGCGGGAGGATAGACGAGCAGTACTTC

D gene: TRBD1
J gene: TRBJ1-3
V gene: TRBV5-1
clone size: once
CDR3 length: 15
CDR3 protein: CASSLAGTAGNTIYF
CDR3 DNA: TGCGCCAGCAGCTTGGCCGGGACAGCTGGAAACACCATATATTTT

D gene: -
J gene: TRBJ1-5
V gene: TRBV27
clone size: -
CDR3 length: 15
CDR3 protein: CASSLQGNSNQPQHF
CDR3 DNA: TGTGCCAGCAGTCTACAGGGTAACAGCAATCAGCCCCAGCATTTT

D gene: TRBD2
J gene: TRBJ2-5
V gene: TRBV11-2
clone size: -
CDR3 length: 16
CDR3 protein: CASSFIAGSTQETQYF
CDR3 DNA: TGTGCCAGCAGCTTTATAGCGGGATCAACCCAAGAGACCCAGTACTTC

D gene: -
J gene: TRBJ1-2
V gene: TRBV28
clone size: few
CDR3 length: 14
CDR3 protein: CASRRIGGDYGYTF
CDR3 DNA: TGTGCCAGCCGGCGGATCGGGGGGGACTATGGCTACACCTTC

D gene: TRBD2
J gene: TRBJ2-3
V gene: TRBV28
clone size: -
CDR3 length: 15
CDR3 protein: CASSELAGGTDTQYF
CDR3 DNA: TGTGCCAGCAGTGAACTAGCGGGGGGCACAGATACGCAGTATTTT